This T cell receptor beta chain originates from a study of T cell changes during pregnancy in multiple sclerosis. This CDR3 has 14 residues. From germline, CDR1 is MNHEY and CDR2 SMNVEV (reference sequence). The trim removed 5 bases at V and 0 bases at J, leaving 3 bases unmatched. A note on this clone: Other nucleotide sequences from this sample produce the same CDR3.

Assay used: immunoSEQ multiplex PCR; TCRdb lists only in-frame clones, some missing. The sample holds under 80,000 clones, about nine tenths seen once. Sequencing was performed on peripheral blood, taken in the second trimester of pregnancy. The rearrangement links TRBV27 to TRBJ1-1, with 7 bases lining up with TRBD1. This sequence was found in a female donor with multiple sclerosis, enrolled in a pregnancy study. CDR3 nucleotides: TGTGCCAGCAGTCGACAGGGATTGAACACTGAAGCTTTCTTT. Translation gives CASSRQGLNTEAFF.